Shown below are 5 T cell receptor beta chains from a single sample sequenced in a study of human T cells and chemical hapten exposure. Sample time point: healthy volunteer bleed at 6 weeks. It was unfractionated whole blood from which total RNA was extracted. A single record per CDR3 protein comes from TCRdb applying MiXCR to the RACE reads. The sample records about 45,000 distinct CDR3 sequences, 3.7% being singletons. The sample was whole blood. These TCRs come from a human donor in good health. Some clones in this sample may be carry-over from other donors' samples.

This clonotype was counted ten times or more. The gene calls are TRBV12-3 or TRBV12-4 and TRBJ2-7; the D gene is possibly TRBD1 (5 bases). With 0 bases removed from V and 1 base from J, the gap between germline ends came to 10 bases. There are 15 residues in the CDR3. The CDR3 reads CASSLAAGMSYEQYF. The CDR3, as DNA: TGTGCCAGCAGTTTAGCGGCAGGGATGTCCTACGAGCAGTACTTC.

V usage is TRBV12-3 or TRBV12-4 and J usage is TRBJ1-2; D unclear. Deletions cut 1 base from V and 4 bases from J, with 4 bases between. This CDR3 has 12 amino acids. The CDR3 spells CASSLDSYGYTF. CDR3 DNA: TGTGCCAGCAGTTTAGACAGCTATGGCTACACCTTC.

This clonotype was counted many times. Here the CDR3 reads CASSPVEGRHPRLSNQPQHF. For the CDR3, the DNA is TGTGCCAGCAGCCCCGTTGAGGGCAGGCACCCCCGTCTTAGCAATCAGCCCCAGCATTTT. This chain uses TRBV11-2 with TRBJ1-5, with no clear D. The CDR3 sequence is 20 residues long. The V gene lost 5 bases and the J gene lost 0 bases, with 26 bases spanning the gap. Germline CDR1 SGHAT, CDR2 FQNNGV.

There are a few counts of this clonotype. The chain recombines TRBV6-6 with TRBJ1-2; 7 nucleotides align to TRBD1. J was trimmed by 4 bases and V by 7 bases; bases with no gene match: 12. CDR3 length: 15 amino acids. Germline V gene lookup returns CDR1 MNHNY and CDR2 SVGAGI (reference sequence). The CDR3 bases are TGTGCCAGCAACTTAATTGACAGGGTGGGCTATGGCTACACCTTC. The encoded protein is CASNLIDRVGYGYTF.

This clonotype was counted ten times or more. The V and J genes are TRBV29-1 and TRBJ1-1; 10 bases agree with TRBD1. The J segment lost 8 bases and the V segment lost 2 bases, leaving 14 bases of the junction unmatched. Germline values: CDR1 SQVTM, CDR2 ANQGSEA. This CDR3 has 16 residues. CDR3 region: CSVEIFGTGAVGEAFF. In DNA, the CDR3 is TGCAGCGTTGAAATATTCGGGACAGGGGCCGTGGGAGAAGCTTTCTTT.